Each of the 11 T cell receptor beta chains below was sequenced from the same sample in a study of control samples from healthy donors and cancer patients. The protocol was immunoSEQ multiplex PCR, while the TCRdb copy is restricted to in-frame clones and leaves out a portion. The repertoire consists of around 170,000 clones, with roughly 89% occurring once and the leading ten covering 1.1% to 1.5%. What was sequenced was blood. These receptors came from a woman between 50 and 59 years old in good health.

This chain joins TRBV5-5 and TRBJ1-3; no clear D gene. There are 15 residues in the CDR3. The germline V gene encodes CDR1 SGHKS and CDR2 YYEKEE (reference sequence). V lost 0 bases to trimming and J lost 0 bases, with 7 bases between them. CDR3 protein: CASSLEAASGNTIYF. In DNA, the CDR3 is TGTGCCAGCAGCTTGGAGGCCGCCTCTGGAAACACCATATATTTT. Full variable domain (outside the CDR3, taken from reference TRBV5-5 and TRBJ1-3): DAGVTQSPTHLIKTRGQQVTLRCSPISGHKSVSWYQQVLGQGPQFIFQYYEKEERGRGNFPDRFSARQFPNYSSELNVNALLLGDSALYLCASSLEAASGNTIYFGEGSWLTVV.

CDR3 protein: CASSSPSWVNTEAFF. The CDR3 nucleotides are TGTGCCAGCAGTTCCCCTTCGTGGGTGAACACTGAAGCTTTCTTT. The chain is built from TRBV28 and TRBJ1-1; D gene unclear. The germline V and J ends were trimmed by 4 bases and 0 bases, with 12 bases remaining between them. The germline CDR1 and CDR2 sequences are MDHEN and SYDVKM. This CDR3 is 15 amino acids long.

The chain has TRBV2 and TRBJ1-1; perhaps TRBD1 as D (6 bases). Deletions cut 4 bases from V and 2 bases from J, with 14 bases between. There are 15 residues in the CDR3. Per the germline V gene, CDR1 is SNHLY and CDR2 is FYNNEI. Here the CDR3 DNA reads TGTGCCAGCAGTGGAGGTCAGGGGAGTAACACTGAAGCTTTCTTT. The encoded protein is CASSGGQGSNTEAFF. The entire variable domain, with the rest obtained from reference TRBV2 and TRBJ1-1, is as follows: EPEVTQTPSHQVTQMGQEVILRCVPISNHLYFYWYRQILGQKVEFLVSFYNNEISEKSEIFDDQFSVERPDGSNFTLKIRSTKLEDSAMYFCASSGGQGSNTEAFFGQGTRLTVV.

The count of this clone is one. This chain connects TRBV4-2 to TRBJ1-6; 8 bases agree with TRBD1. Trimming cost V 2 bases and J 9 bases; bases outside gene matches: 18. The CDR3 extends over 19 amino acids. The V gene's germline CDR1 is LGHNA and CDR2 YNFKEQ. The DNA of the CDR3 is TGTGCCAGCAGCCAATCAACTCAGGGGGCGGCGGGCCTGCTTTCACCCCTCCACTTT. As protein: CASSQSTQGAAGLLSPLHF.

The chain uses TRBV6-2 or TRBV6-3 and TRBJ2-4; perhaps TRBD2 as D (6 bases). The CDR3 is 14 amino acids. Trimming pared 7 bases from V and 1 base from J, leaving 11 bases between. Germline V gene data show CDR1 as MNHEY and CDR2 as SVGEGT. As DNA, the CDR3 is TGTGCCAGCATCCCCGGGAGCGCCAAAAACATTCAGTACTTC. Its protein is CASIPGSAKNIQYF.

The chain uses TRBV25-1 and TRBJ2-2; 7 nucleotides line up with TRBD2. The CDR3 has 15 residues. Germline trimming cut 6 bases from V and 1 base from J; bases unmatched to any gene: 5. Germline lookup yields CDR1 MGHDK and CDR2 SYGVNS. CDR3 bases: TGTGCCAGCAGCAAACTAGCGAGGAACACCGGGGAGCTGTTTTTT. Translated: CASSKLARNTGELFF.

This chain uses TRBV28 with TRBJ2-7; possibly TRBD2 for D (6 bases). Germline V gene data show CDR1 as MDHEN and CDR2 as SYDVKM. This CDR3 region has 13 residues. V lost 6 bases, J lost 3 bases, and 12 bases lay in between. CDR3 DNA: TGTGCCAGCAGAAAAACGGGACTCTACGAGCAGTACTTC. Translated, it gives CASRKTGLYEQYF.

The chain uses TRBV5-5 and TRBJ1-2; 8 bases agree with TRBD1. CDR3 length equals 15 residues. With V trimmed by 2 bases and J by 3 bases, 6 bases remained unmatched. Germline V CDR1 and CDR2: SGHKS, YYEKEE (reference sequence). CDR3 DNA sequence: TGTGCCAGCAGCTTAGGGGGACAGGCCTACTATGGCTACACCTTC. It specifies CASSLGGQAYYGYTF.

The CDR3 bases are TGTGCCAGCAGTGACCCCCGGATCCACGAGCAGTACTTC. It codes for CASSDPRIHEQYF. The chain links TRBV6-1 to TRBJ2-7, with D uncertain. Germline lookup yields CDR1 MNHNS and CDR2 SASEGT. CDR3 size: 13 residues. Trimming took 3 bases from V and 5 from J, leaving 11 bases between them.

The V and J genes are TRBV6-2 or TRBV6-3 and TRBJ2-1, with 12 bases lining up with TRBD2. CDR3 length: 16 residues. Germline V gene lookup returns CDR1 MNHEY and CDR2 SVGEGT. With V trimmed by 5 bases and J by 4 bases, 6 bases remained unmatched. The CDR3 coding sequence is TGTGCCAGCAGTAAAATCGGGACTAGCGGGTACAATGAGCAGTTCTTC. Protein sequence: CASSKIGTSGYNEQFF.

This clone was recorded once. CDR3 region: CASSFARREQYF. The CDR3 DNA sequence: TGTGCCAGCAGCTTTGCCCGACGAGAGCAGTACTTC. This chain connects TRBV7-2 to TRBJ2-7; D gene ambiguous. V gave up 3 bases and J gave up 7 bases, with 10 bases separating them. This CDR3 has 12 amino acids. Germline V gives CDR1 SGHTA, CDR2 FQGNSA.